Reported below is one T cell receptor beta chain. A junction boundary mismatches the germline segment, possibly from a read error. This specimen comes from a study of memory CD4+ T cells and cytomegalovirus serostatus. Looking at the study overall: This sample comes from healthy Belgian adults, 9 CMV seropositive, around 26 seronegative.

Single viable CD3+CD4+CD8-CD45RO+ cells were sorted as the memory CD4+ T cells. CD4+ T cells were isolated by positive magnetic selection. The CDR3 totals 13 residues. Per germline, CDR1 SGHDT and CDR2 YYEEEE. Clones were sequenced by immunoSEQ multiplex PCR, and TCRdb holds only the in-frame ones, with some missing. The table includes tens of thousands of clones, about 74% detected once. The chain combines TRBV5-6 with TRBJ1-2; possibly TRBD1 for D (5 bases). This clonotype originated in an adult in good health and CMV-seronegative. Material for sequencing was memory CD4+ T cells from blood. The CDR3 DNA follows: TGTGCCAGCAGCCCCACCCGGACAAGAGGAGTTGTCTTC. Translating it yields CASSPTRTRGVVF.